The rows below give T cell receptor beta chains drawn from one sample of a study of CXCR3-negative and CXCR3-positive naive CD8 T cells. Using the 5' RACE reads, TCRdb records one entry per CDR3 protein without DNA. The repertoire table contains about 24,000 distinct CDR3 sequences. Sequenced: naive CXCR3- CD8+ T cells from blood. These receptors were collected from a human donor in good health. Some clones in this sample may be carry-over from other donors' samples. Both conserved end residues are part of each CDR3. The order of the fields is CDR3 protein, clone size, V gene, J gene. For some rows the clone size is stated as once, few or many, or as a class when expanded; others skip it.

CSVEAHRAEAFF	NA	TRBV29-1	TRBJ1-1
CASSPFGGGNEQFF	NA	TRBV7-3	TRBJ2-1
CASSQGSLAVPIDGGSYNEQFF	NA	TRBV4-3	TRBJ2-1
CASSPGTVAGEFGGISYNEQFF	NA	TRBV2	TRBJ2-1
CSVDQGMNTEAFF	NA	TRBV29-1	TRBJ1-1
CASSQELGDQETQYF	NA	TRBV4-3	TRBJ2-5
CASSFGTGYYEQYF	NA	TRBV5-5	TRBJ2-7
CSVEDLETGLYNEQFF	NA	TRBV29-1	TRBJ2-1
CASSQGLSAGDVYEQYF	NA	TRBV4-2	TRBJ2-7
CASSPPGETQYF	medium-sized	TRBV4-1	TRBJ2-5
CASSKLGTGGWYTEAFF	NA	TRBV21-1	TRBJ1-1
CATSRASGRKETQYF	NA	TRBV15	TRBJ2-5
CSAADWAVSSYNEQFF	NA	TRBV20-1	TRBJ2-1